Below, one T cell receptor beta chain is given with its context. Its antigen is currently unknown. The sample originates from a study of lymphopenia after photon versus proton radiotherapy. Study findings and constraints: Only patients who died were analyzed for survival; proton advantage is unproven. Under photons, naive T cells and diversity fell while effector/memory populations rose. Post-nadir diversity loss with photons came from oligoclonal expansion, particularly CD8+ Temra cells.

Some clones are missing from TCRdb's copy, which holds only in-frame ones; the method was immunoSEQ multiplex PCR. The table has approximately 160,000 clones, about 85% seen once. There are 17 residues in the CDR3. Trimming removed 2 bases at V and 3 bases at J, with 19 bases between. The germline CDR1 and CDR2 sequences are MNHEY and SMNVEV (reference sequence). The chain combines TRBV27 with TRBJ1-2; D is possibly TRBD1 (5 bases). Sequenced here: peripheral blood, sampled from a patient treated with photon-based radiotherapy. The clonotype originates from a man aged 50 or older with gastric cancer. The CDR3 nucleotides read TGTGCCAGCAGTTTACTCCCACAGGACATCAACTACTATGGCTACACCTTC. Amino acids: CASSLLPQDINYYGYTF.